This record covers a single T cell receptor (beta chain). The data were taken from a study of blood T cell repertoires in COVID-19. Looking at the study overall: The United States, Italy and Spain supplied acute and convalescent COVID-19 samples. In each case, the material was cDNA or gDNA derived from T cells, B-cell-depleted T cells, or PBMCs.

Study processing details: Researchers report that nucleated cell counts were estimated from reference gene primer amplification. Generated by immunoSEQ multiplex PCR, the TCRdb table keeps only in-frame clones and is missing some. D and trimming come from the DNA, and the V and J calls and clone size come from that table. Here the sample spans tens of thousands of clones, about 92% being singletons. This CDR3 comprises 15 residues. CDR1 is GTSNPN and CDR2 is SVGIG in the germline V gene (reference sequence). V dropped 0 bases and J dropped 0 bases, with 11 bases sitting between them. The chain combines TRBV30 with TRBJ1-2; TRBD1 is a possible D gene (5 bases). The clonotype originates from a man aged 50 or older with acute or convalescent COVID-19. The sample taken for sequencing was peripheral blood. CDR3 bases: TGTGCCTGGAGTGTGCCAGGGCTTACTAACTATGGCTACACCTTC. Translated, it gives CAWSVPGLTNYGYTF.